The source of this T cell receptor (beta chain) is a study of shared clonotypes between healthy human individuals. With regard to this clone: Its antigen remains unknown.

The V end lost 0 bases, the J end lost 6 bases, and 8 bases lay between the germline ends. Per the germline V gene, CDR1 is GTSNPN and CDR2 is SVGIG (reference sequence). The CDR3 consists of 12 residues. Generated by immunoSEQ multiplex PCR, the TCRdb table keeps only in-frame clones and is missing some. The sample has millions of clones; 85% to 95% are singletons. Study-level findings and limits: Clonotype sharing across several donors was observed for around 4.5% of naive CD4 clonotypes. When compared with the clonotypes that were shared by all four sorted-subset donors, the non-shared clonotypes turned out to have lower generation probabilities.

The sample comprised naive CD4+ T cells sorted from blood. The subset denotes: CD45RA+ positively selected. The chain combines TRBV30 with TRBJ1-2; D uncertain. The sequence derives from a young man in good health. CDR3 sequence: CAWSVTQDGYTF. The CDR3 DNA is TGTGCCTGGAGTGTAACCCAAGATGGCTACACCTTC.